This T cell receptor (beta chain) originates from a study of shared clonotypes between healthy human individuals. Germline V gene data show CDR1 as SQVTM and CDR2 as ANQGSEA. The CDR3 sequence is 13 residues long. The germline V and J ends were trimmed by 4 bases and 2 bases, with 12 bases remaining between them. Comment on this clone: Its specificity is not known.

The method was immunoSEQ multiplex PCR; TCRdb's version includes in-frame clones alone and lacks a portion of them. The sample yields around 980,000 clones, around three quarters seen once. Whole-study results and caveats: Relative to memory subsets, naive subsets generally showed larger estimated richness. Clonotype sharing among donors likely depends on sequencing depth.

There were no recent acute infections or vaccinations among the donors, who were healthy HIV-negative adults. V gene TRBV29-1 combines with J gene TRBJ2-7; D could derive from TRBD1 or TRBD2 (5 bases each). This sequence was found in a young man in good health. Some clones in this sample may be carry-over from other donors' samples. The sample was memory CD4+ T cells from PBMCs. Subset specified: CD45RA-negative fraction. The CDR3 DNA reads TGCAGCGTTGTTGTGGGACGCCCCTACGAGCAGTACTTC. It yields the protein CSVVVGRPYEQYF.